The clone carrying this T cell receptor (beta chain) was recorded a few times. This entry is derived from a study of cytomegalovirus exposure and HLA in healthy donors. The primer mix had 60 Vbeta and 13 Jbeta primers. TCRdb's table, derived via immunoSEQ multiplex PCR, lists solely in-frame clones and lacks some. The sample yields tens of thousands of clones, 65% seen once. The CDR3 sequence is 16 residues long. Trimming at V came to 0 bases and at J to 8 bases, leaving 8 bases not matched to a gene. Germline V gene sequence: CDR1 LGHNA, CDR2 YNFKEQ. The sequenced sample was PBMCs. The clonotype originates from a boy aged 10-17 years in good health and CMV-seropositive. V usage is TRBV4-2 and J usage is TRBJ1-4; 8 bases are a match to TRBD1. The DNA of the CDR3 is TGTGCCAGCAGCCAAGATATGGACAGGGTGTGGGAAAAACTGTTTTTT. Translation: CASSQDMDRVWEKLFF.